The source of this T cell receptor (beta chain) is a study of blood T cells in healthy people across ages. The V gene lost 4 bases and the J gene lost 7 bases, with 18 bases spanning the gap. This CDR3 contains 14 residues. Germline V gene data show CDR1 as SGHRS and CDR2 as YFSETQ. This clonotype was recorded at least ten times. For the second PCR, which ran for about 6 to 11 cycles, a sample-barcoded 5' primer and a J-beta primer mix were used. TCRdb passed the 5' RACE reads through MiXCR, listing each CDR3 protein once. The table has some 940,000 distinct CDR3 sequences, almost 30% seen once; the top ten hold roughly 10%. The same specimen was also included in a second study, on T cells of mothers and their children. That work states: Researchers found no T cell clones that were persistent and microchimeric.

The J gene is TRBJ2-7, the V gene TRBV5-1, with a possible D match to TRBD1 (5 bases). The clonotype was recovered from a woman aged 40-49 years in good health. Sample: blood. CDR3 sequence: CASSPQGGLREQYF. CDR3 in DNA: TGCGCCAGCAGCCCCCAGGGCGGCCTCAGGGAGCAGTACTTC.